The entry that follows covers one T cell receptor beta chain sequence. TCR beta was sequenced from blood CD8+ and CD4+ T cells. The CDR3 runs 17 residues. CDR1 and CDR2 from the germline V gene are SGHNT and YYREEE (reference sequence). Trimming removed 4 bases from V and 7 bases from J; junction bases left unmatched: 8. The RNA, about 0.45 to 1 ug, was put through reverse transcription using random hexamers. Multiplex PCR with immunoSEQ amplified the TCR beta CDR3 across 54 Vbeta and 13 Jbeta. TCRdb reanalysed the immunoSEQ multiplex PCR reads using MiXCR and keeps one entry per CDR3 protein. The sample lists 180,000 or so distinct CDR3 sequences, around 94% occurring once. The sample is drawn from a study of CD8 T cells in Susac syndrome.

The chain carries TRBV5-4 and TRBJ2-1; 16 bases line up with TRBD2. The origin of this receptor is a human donor in good health. Sample: CD4+ T cells from PBMCs. CDR3 sequence (DNA): TGTGCCAGCAGCCCGGGACTAGCGGGGGGGCTAACGAATGAGCAGTTCTTC. Amino acid sequence: CASSPGLAGGLTNEQFF.